The 18 T cell receptor beta chains below come from one sample, sequenced in a study of beta chain features in type 1 diabetes. Findings and caveats of the study: Shortening of TCRB CDR3s, moderate but significant, appeared in all four CD4+ subsets of Type 1 diabetes patients.

Every bit of the isolated RNA underwent reverse transcription, so sequencing read expressed TCRB transcripts. Generated by immunoSEQ multiplex PCR, the TCRdb table keeps only in-frame clones and is missing some. Of 100,000 to 150,000 clones in the sample, roughly 10% are singletons; the top ten hold 0.75%. These receptors have no identified antigens. The source material was central memory CD4+ T cells from blood. These receptors were taken from a man aged 25-45 years with type 1 diabetes.

This clone was counted only a few times. V usage is TRBV11-3 and J usage is TRBJ2-1; D is uncertain. Trimming took off 5 bases at V and 9 bases at J, with 8 bases between the two ends. The germline V gene encodes CDR1 SGHNT and CDR2 YENEEA. The CDR3 loop spans 11 amino acids. CDR3 protein: CASSLYGEQFF. The DNA for the CDR3 is TGTGCCAGCAGCCTCTATGGTGAGCAGTTCTTC.

This clone was recorded at least ten times. V usage is TRBV28 and J usage is TRBJ2-1; 13 bases line up with TRBD2. Germline CDR1 is MDHEN and CDR2 is SYDVKM. The CDR3 has 14 amino acids. V shed 4 bases, J shed 16 bases, and the junction held 10 bases outside the gene matches. In DNA, the CDR3 is TGTGCCAGCAGTTCTAAATACACTAGCGGGGGGGCCTTCTTC. It translates to CASSSKYTSGGAFF.

The chain combines TRBV9 with TRBJ2-1, with 7 nucleotides matching TRBD2. Germline assignment: CDR1 SGDLS and CDR2 YYNGEE. V lost 4 bases and J lost 5; bases outside the gene matches: 15. This CDR3 has 17 amino acids. CDR3 amino acids: CASSPRPGLVVDNEQFF. In DNA, the CDR3 is TGTGCCAGCAGCCCCCGCCCCGGACTAGTCGTCGACAATGAGCAGTTCTTC.

This clone was observed a handful of times. This chain links TRBV7-2 with TRBJ2-6; D unresolved. There are 15 residues in the CDR3. The V end lost 5 bases, the J end lost 0 bases, and 8 bases lay between the germline ends. Germline CDR1 SGHTA, CDR2 FQGNSA. CDR3 amino acids: CASSQRYSGANVLTF. As DNA, the CDR3 is TGTGCCAGCAGCCAACGGTACTCTGGGGCCAACGTCCTGACTTTC.

This chain uses TRBV7-2 with TRBJ2-7; D is unclear. The CDR3 sequence is 13 residues long. Per the germline V gene, CDR1 is SGHTA and CDR2 is FQGNSA. V was clipped by 4 bases and J by 0 bases, with 7 bases between them. The CDR3 DNA is TGTGCCAGCAGCTCCCTAATCTCCTACGAGCAGTACTTC. Its translation: CASSSLISYEQYF. The whole variable domain, filled in from reference TRBV7-2 and TRBJ2-7, reads GAGVSQSPSNKVTEKGKDVELRCDPISGHTALYWYRQSLGQGLEFLIYFQGNSAPDKSGLPSDRFSAERTGGSVSTLTIQRTQQEDSAVYLCASSSLISYEQYFGPGTRLTVT.

The chain is built from TRBV19 and TRBJ2-2; 10 bases are a match to TRBD2. The length of the CDR3 is 15 residues. The ends lost 9 bases at V and 4 bases at J; junction bases unmatched: 8. Germline V lookup: CDR1 LNHDA, CDR2 SQIVND (reference sequence). CDR3 in amino acids: CASLRSGGSTGELFF. The CDR3 DNA reads TGTGCCAGCCTCCGTAGCGGGGGGAGCACCGGGGAGCTGTTTTTT.

The chain uses TRBV7-9 and TRBJ1-1; no clear D gene. This CDR3 has 13 amino acids. V lost 7 bases to trimming and J lost 8 bases, with 17 bases between them. Per the germline V gene, CDR1 is SEHNR and CDR2 is FQNEAQ (reference sequence). The CDR3 protein is CASTLTAGPEAFF. DNA for the CDR3: TGTGCCAGCACCCTAACGGCAGGCCCCGAAGCTTTCTTT.

The chain employs TRBV18 and TRBJ1-1; 7 positions match TRBD1. There are 13 residues in the CDR3. After removal of 3 bases from V and 6 bases from J, the junction contained 4 bases not matched to a gene. The V gene's germline CDR1 is KGHSH and CDR2 LQKENI. The CDR3 here is CASSPDRDAEAFF. CDR3 coding DNA: TGTGCCAGCTCACCTGACAGGGACGCTGAAGCTTTCTTT.

In its sample, this clone was seen a few times. V usage is TRBV13 and J usage is TRBJ2-7; TRBD1 matches at 7 bases. Germline assignment: CDR1 PRHDT and CDR2 FYEKMQ (reference sequence). CDR3 length equals 14 residues. The V segment lost 3 bases and the J segment 1 base; nucleotides outside the gene matches: 3. The CDR3 region is CASSLGQLSYEQYF. The CDR3 DNA reads as TGTGCCAGCAGCTTGGGACAGCTGTCCTACGAGCAGTACTTC.

This sequence joins TRBV18 and TRBJ2-7; D unresolved. The CDR3 covers 15 residues. Germline V gene lookup returns CDR1 KGHSH and CDR2 LQKENI. V was trimmed by 4 bases and J by 7 bases, leaving 20 bases between them. The CDR3 reads CASSQRPGQPREQYF. The CDR3 DNA follows: TGTGCCAGCTCACAACGCCCCGGCCAACCGAGGGAGCAGTACTTC.

With respect to this clone: This could be a read error, since a much larger clone is one nucleotide away. The rearrangement joins TRBV7-6 to TRBJ1-1; 9 nucleotides align to TRBD1. The germline V gene has CDR1 SGHVS and CDR2 FNYEAQ. The V gene end was trimmed by 4 bases and the J gene end by 5 bases; junction bases not matched to a gene: 5. This CDR3 region has 14 residues. CDR3 loop: CASSSQGARTEAFF. The DNA for the CDR3 is TGTGCCAGCAGCTCACAGGGGGCGAGGACTGAAGCTTTCTTT.

The chain has TRBV4-1 and TRBJ1-2; TRBD1 agrees at 11 bases. Germline loops: CDR1 MGHRA, CDR2 YSYEKL. V lost 8 bases and J lost 0; bases outside the gene matches: 11. The CDR3 spans 17 residues. CDR3 bases: TGCGCCAGCTCACGGACAGGGGGCGAAGGGGCTAACTATGGCTACACCTTC. Translating it yields CASSRTGGEGANYGYTF.

The CDR3 DNA sequence: TGTGCCAGCAGCACGGACAGCTTGAATGAAAAACTGTTTTTT. It specifies CASSTDSLNEKLFF. The chain couples TRBV5-4 to TRBJ1-4; perhaps TRBD1 as D (6 bases). This CDR3 has 14 residues. Germline loops: CDR1 SGHNT, CDR2 YYREEE (reference sequence). The ends were cut back, 4 bases at V and 5 bases at J, with 12 bases in the middle. The whole variable domain, remainder taken from reference TRBV5-4 and TRBJ1-4, is ETGVTQSPTHLIKTRGQQVTLRCSSQSGHNTVSWYQQALGQGPQFIFQYYREEENGRGNFPPRFSGLQFPNYSSELNVNALELDDSALYLCASSTDSLNEKLFFGSGTQLSVL.

This clone was seen only a few times. The same CDR3 also results from other DNA sequences found in this sample. The V call is TRBV28, the J call TRBJ1-1, with D perhaps matching TRBD1 (5 bases). CDR1 and CDR2 (germline): MDHEN, SYDVKM. CDR3 size: 13 residues. V shed 7 bases and J shed 0 bases, with 9 bases lying between them. As DNA, the CDR3 is TGTGCCAGCACTCGGGGGATGAACACTGAAGCTTTCTTT. Amino acid sequence: CASTRGMNTEAFF.

About this clone: One end of the junction does not line up with germline, which may come from a read error. The V call is TRBV5-1, the J call TRBJ2-7; TRBD2 agrees at 10 bases. The germline V gene encodes CDR1 SGHRS and CDR2 YFSETQ. CDR3 length equals 14 residues. This chain's CDR3 is CASRRSGRGSEQYF. CDR3 nucleotides: TGTGCCAGCAGACGCAGCGGGAGGGGTTCCGAGCAGTACTTC.

This clone has a handful of counts. J is TRBJ1-2 and V is TRBV30; tentatively, D is TRBD1 (5 bases). V lost 0 bases and J lost 4, with 18 bases in between. The length of the CDR3 is 16 residues. From germline, CDR1 is GTSNPN and CDR2 SVGIG (reference sequence). The CDR3 DNA follows: TGTGCCTGGAGTGTACCGGGCAGGGTAGGCGTCTATGGCTACACCTTC. Its translation: CAWSVPGRVGVYGYTF.

This clone was counted a few times. The genes are TRBV7-9 and TRBJ1-6; D remains unclear. Germline CDR1 and CDR2: SEHNR and FQNEAQ (reference sequence). Trimming pared 3 bases from V and 7 bases from J, leaving 10 bases between. This CDR3 contains 14 residues. This chain's CDR3 is CASSLTSVNSPLHF. Here the CDR3 DNA reads TGTGCCAGCAGCTTGACGAGCGTAAATTCACCCCTCCACTTT.

The chain has TRBV2 and TRBJ1-2; maybe TRBD1 (6 bases). The CDR3 is 13 residues long. Germline CDR1 SNHLY, CDR2 FYNNEI. The V end was cut by 4 bases, the J end by 7 bases, with 13 bases between. In nucleotides, the CDR3 is TGTGCCAGCAGTGTACAGGGTAGAAGTGGCTACACCTTC. Encoded protein: CASSVQGRSGYTF. Full variable domain (rest looked up from reference TRBV2 and TRBJ1-2): EPEVTQTPSHQVTQMGQEVILRCVPISNHLYFYWYRQILGQKVEFLVSFYNNEISEKSEIFDDQFSVERPDGSNFTLKIRSTKLEDSAMYFCASSVQGRSGYTFGSGTRLTVV.